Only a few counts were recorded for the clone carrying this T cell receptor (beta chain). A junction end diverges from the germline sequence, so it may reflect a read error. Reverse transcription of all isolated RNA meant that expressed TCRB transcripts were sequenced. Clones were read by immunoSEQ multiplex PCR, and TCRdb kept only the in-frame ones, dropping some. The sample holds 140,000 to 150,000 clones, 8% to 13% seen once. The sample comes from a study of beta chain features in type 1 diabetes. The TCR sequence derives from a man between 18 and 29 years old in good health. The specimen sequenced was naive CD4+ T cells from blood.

CDR3 sequence reads: CATGDRGREETQYF. The DNA for the CDR3 is TGTGCCACCGGAGACAGGGGGAGGGAAGAGACCCAGTACTTC. The chain recombines TRBV4-1 with TRBJ2-5; 9 positions agree with TRBD1. The germline V gene encodes CDR1 MGHRA and CDR2 YSYEKL. This CDR3 has 14 amino acids.